Following are 19 T cell receptor beta chains from one sample sequenced in a study of OX40 agonist ivuxolimab in advanced cancers. Profiled with immunoSEQ multiplex PCR; TCRdb holds only in-frame clones, not every one. The repertoire has 67,000 or so clones, 88% of them found once; the top ten carry about 1%. Source: CD4+ or CD8+ T cells sorted from blood, taken in a trial of the OX40 agonist ivuxolimab. All receptors derive from an adult with an advanced solid tumor such as melanoma, head and neck, liver or kidney cancer.

J is TRBJ2-3 and V is TRBV5-1; TRBD1 aligns across 7 bases. V trimming: 4 bases; J trimming: 2 bases; junction bases outside the gene matches: 4. The CDR3 has 14 residues. Germline CDR1 reads SGHRS; CDR2 reads YFSETQ. The CDR3 spells CASSPGTVTDTQYF. The CDR3 DNA reads TGCGCCAGCAGCCCTGGGACAGTCACAGATACGCAGTATTTT.

This clone showed up just a few times. The chain couples TRBV5-1 to TRBJ1-2, with 7 bases that match TRBD1. In germline, CDR1 is SGHRS, CDR2 YFSETQ. This CDR3 has 15 amino acids. V was clipped by 3 bases and J by 6 bases; unmatched bases: 11. The CDR3: CASSSQGGDLHGYTF. CDR3 DNA: TGCGCCAGCAGCTCCCAGGGGGGGGACCTTCATGGCTACACCTTC.

V is TRBV5-1 and J is TRBJ1-4; tentative D call: TRBD1 (6 bases). With 0 bases removed from V and 8 bases from J, the gap between germline ends came to 17 bases. The germline gives CDR1 SGHRS, CDR2 YFSETQ. This CDR3 has 16 amino acids. The CDR3 DNA reads TGCGCCAGCAGCTTGGCCGGAGTGACAGGAGGCGAAAAACTGTTTTTT. This sequence encodes CASSLAGVTGGEKLFF.

The V call is TRBV10-1, the J call TRBJ2-5, with TRBD1 matching over 8 bases. Per the germline V gene, CDR1 is WNHNN and CDR2 is SYGVQD (reference sequence). The length of the CDR3 is 16 residues. The V segment lost 0 bases and the J segment 1 base; nucleotides outside the gene matches: 4. The CDR3 nucleotides read TGCGCCAGCAGTGAGTCGGTTGGACAGGGCCAAGAGACCCAGTACTTC. It specifies CASSESVGQGQETQYF.

This rearrangement joins TRBV4-2 to TRBJ2-2; TRBD2 matches 15 bases. Germline V gene sequence: CDR1 LGHNA, CDR2 YNFKEQ. The V segment lost 4 bases and the J segment 5 bases; nucleotides outside the gene matches: 8. CDR3 length: 18 residues. CDR3 residues: CASSRRTSGGARTGELFF. In nucleotides, the CDR3 is TGTGCCAGCAGCCGACGGACTAGCGGGGGGGCTCGGACCGGGGAGCTGTTTTTT.

This clone was detected only once. The chain couples TRBV10-1 to TRBJ2-7, with TRBD1 matching 9 bases. Germline V gives CDR1 WNHNN, CDR2 SYGVQD (reference sequence). V lost 2 bases, J lost 2 bases, and 4 bases stayed unmatched. The CDR3 runs 15 residues. The CDR3: CASSEVGTGTYEQYF. The CDR3, as DNA: TGCGCCAGCAGTGAGGTGGGGACAGGGACCTACGAGCAGTACTTC.

This clone was observed a single time. The chain's CDR3 is CASSLSLSYNEQFF. CDR3 DNA sequence: TGTGCCAGCAGTTTGTCCCTCTCCTACAATGAGCAGTTCTTC. The chain uses TRBV28 and TRBJ2-1; D remains ambiguous. The germline CDR1 and CDR2 sequences are MDHEN and SYDVKM. The CDR3 is made up of 14 amino acids. Trimming stripped 3 bases from V and 0 bases from J, with 6 bases between.

The chain carries TRBV7-9 and TRBJ2-3, with a possible D match to TRBD1 (5 bases). Trimming removed 8 bases at V and 2 bases at J, with 17 bases between. The CDR3 has 15 amino acids. CDR1 is SEHNR and CDR2 is FQNEAQ in the germline V gene (reference sequence). Here the CDR3 reads CASGSPGLSTDTQYF. DNA for the CDR3: TGTGCCAGCGGATCCCCAGGGTTATCCACAGATACGCAGTATTTT.

J is TRBJ1-1 and V is TRBV10-3, with 9 nucleotides matching TRBD1. Germline values: CDR1 ENHRY, CDR2 SYGVKD. J gave up 3 bases and V 7 bases, and 6 bases lay outside the gene matches. The CDR3 is 14 residues long. The CDR3 sequence is CAITPQGAYTEAFF. The DNA for the CDR3 is TGTGCCATCACCCCACAGGGGGCTTACACTGAAGCTTTCTTT.

CDR3 in DNA: TGTGCCAGCAGCCAAGATCGTTTCAGCGGGAGGGCAGATACGCAGTATTTT. Translated: CASSQDRFSGRADTQYF. The chain carries TRBV4-2 and TRBJ2-3; TRBD2 aligns across 10 bases. With V trimmed by 0 bases and J by 4 bases, 7 bases remained unmatched. The CDR3 is made up of 17 amino acids. Germline values: CDR1 LGHNA, CDR2 YNFKEQ.

This chain joins TRBV5-6 and TRBJ2-5; D remains ambiguous. The V and J ends lost 2 bases and 2 bases respectively, with 10 bases between them. The germline V gene has CDR1 SGHDT and CDR2 YYEEEE. This CDR3 is built from 14 residues. The CDR3 nucleotides are TGTGCCAGCAGCTTTCTCTCAGCACAAGAGACCCAGTACTTC. The encoded protein is CASSFLSAQETQYF.

The V call is TRBV6-1, the J call TRBJ1-4; no clear D gene. Germline CDR1 MNHNS, CDR2 SASEGT. Deletions cut 7 bases from V and 8 bases from J, with 14 bases between. The CDR3 is made up of 13 amino acids. As DNA, the CDR3 is TGTGCCAGCAATGTGGAGGGCTGGGAAAAACTGTTTTTT. Residues: CASNVEGWEKLFF.

This clone occurred once. This chain uses TRBV28 with TRBJ2-1, with D perhaps matching TRBD1 (5 bases). The CDR3 has 11 residues. Germline CDR1 is MDHEN and CDR2 is SYDVKM. The V and J ends lost 6 bases and 9 bases respectively, with 9 bases between them. CDR3 sequence (DNA): TGTGCCAGCAGCCAGGGAACTGAGCAGTTCTTC. Translation gives CASSQGTEQFF.

The gene calls are TRBV23-1 and TRBJ2-7; 8 bases align to TRBD1. TRBV23-1 is classed as an ORF, of uncertain function. The CDR3 runs to 17 residues. V dropped 0 bases and J dropped 5; count of bases not matched to a gene: 12. In nucleotides, the CDR3 is TGCGCCAGCAGTCAATCTCCTGGACAGGGCAGCGGAAACGAGCAGTACTTC. It is translated as CASSQSPGQGSGNEQYF.

This chain uses TRBV5-1 with TRBJ2-1; unclear D gene. V lost 0 bases to trimming and J lost 0 bases, with 7 bases between them. There are 15 residues in the CDR3. Germline assignment: CDR1 SGHRS and CDR2 YFSETQ. The CDR3 reads CASSLGGFSYNEQFF. In DNA, the CDR3 is TGCGCCAGCAGCTTGGGGGGATTCTCCTACAATGAGCAGTTCTTC.

The count of this clone is one. This chain links TRBV15 with TRBJ2-3; 7 bases line up with TRBD1. The CDR3 runs 17 residues. Germline assignment: CDR1 LNHNV and CDR2 YYDKDF (reference sequence). The ends lost 5 bases at V and 2 bases at J; junction bases unmatched: 13. CDR3: CATSRARGLGDTDTQYF. The CDR3 bases are TGTGCCACCAGCCGGGCGAGGGGGCTAGGGGACACAGATACGCAGTATTTT.

V is TRBV29-1 and J is TRBJ2-3, with 10 bases identical to TRBD1. Trimming took 6 bases from V and 7 from J; bases not matched to a gene: 13. The CDR3 consists of 15 residues. Per germline, CDR1 SQVTM and CDR2 ANQGSEA. CDR3 sequence (DNA): TGCAGCGTGCGACAGGGGGCGAGGGGAGAAAATACGCAGTATTTT. This encodes CSVRQGARGENTQYF.

The chain employs TRBV7-2 and TRBJ2-1; perhaps TRBD2 as D (5 bases). The CDR3 totals 14 residues. V lost 6 bases and J 5 bases, leaving 14 bases between the germline ends. Germline CDR1 reads SGHTA; CDR2 reads FQGNSA. Here the CDR3 reads CASSKGLENNEQFF. As DNA, the CDR3 is TGTGCCAGCAGTAAAGGACTGGAGAACAATGAGCAGTTCTTC.

The chain joins TRBV28 to TRBJ2-7; D is perhaps TRBD2 (6 bases). CDR1 MDHEN and CDR2 SYDVKM come from the germline V gene. Trimming took 3 bases from V and 3 from J, leaving 15 bases between them. This CDR3 comprises 15 residues. The CDR3 sequence: CASSLHGTGDYEQYF. As DNA, the CDR3 is TGTGCCAGCAGTTTGCACGGGACGGGGGACTACGAGCAGTACTTC. The full variable domain, completed using reference TRBV28 and TRBJ2-7, is DVKVTQSSRYLVKRTGEKVFLECVQDMDHENMFWYRQDPGLGLRLIYFSYDVKMKEKGDIPEGYSVSREKKERFSLILESASTNQTSMYLCASSLHGTGDYEQYFGPGTRLTVT.